This passage covers 3 T cell receptor beta chains from one sample sequenced in a study of cytomegalovirus exposure and HLA in healthy donors. PCR used 60 Vbeta primers and 13 Jbeta primers. Produced via immunoSEQ multiplex PCR; TCRdb's table is partial and in-frame only. The sample includes 200,000 to 250,000 clones, 78% of them seen just once. What was sequenced was PBMCs. All receptors derive from a male donor in good health and CMV-seronegative.

The chain carries TRBV6-6 and TRBJ1-2, with 8 bases identical to TRBD1. V lost 6 bases and J lost 5; bases outside the gene matches: 11. Germline V CDR1 and CDR2: MNHNY, SVGAGI (reference sequence). The CDR3 sequence is 15 residues long. CDR3 loop: CASSRRGQGYYGYTF. CDR3 in DNA: TGTGCCAGCAGCCGCCGAGGACAGGGCTATTATGGCTACACCTTC.

This clone was seen a single time. This CDR3 is CASSKGASGNTIYF. CDR3 nucleotides: TGTGCCAGCAGTAAGGGGGCGTCGGGAAACACCATATATTTT. The J gene is TRBJ1-3, the V gene TRBV6-5, with TRBD1 identical over 7 bases. Germline CDR1 and CDR2: MNHEY and SVGAGI. V was pared by 5 bases and J by 4 bases, with 5 bases of the junction left unmatched. The CDR3 spans 14 residues.

The V call is TRBV18, the J call TRBJ2-4; weak D call: TRBD1 (5 bases). V was cut by 9 bases and J by 2 bases, with 23 bases left in between. The V gene's germline CDR1 is KGHSH and CDR2 LQKENI. CDR3 length: 17 residues. The CDR3 sequence is CASRPDQGKGTKNIQYF. The CDR3 DNA reads as TGTGCCAGTCGCCCGGACCAGGGTAAAGGAACCAAAAACATTCAGTACTTC.